This T cell receptor (beta chain) came from a study of T cell responses to AZD1222 COVID-19 vaccine. Findings of the study overall: An increase in Spike-specific TCR breadth and depth was observed after two AZD1222 doses.

The CDR3 totals 13 residues. The V end was cut by 6 bases, the J end by 6 bases, with 12 bases between. Libraries were prepared by immunoSEQ multiplex PCR; TCRdb keeps only in-frame clonotypes and omits some of them. Of about 130,000 clones listed, about 93% were seen once; the top ten hold 6.6%. With respect to this clone: Its antigen is still unknown.

The TCR originated in an adult in good health. The source was peripheral blood, collected on day 0 of AZD1222 vaccination. The chain links TRBV12-3 or TRBV12-4 to TRBJ1-5; D unresolved. The CDR3 region is CASSQTVAQPQHF. The DNA of the CDR3 is TGTGCCAGCAGCCAAACAGTGGCTCAGCCCCAGCATTTT.